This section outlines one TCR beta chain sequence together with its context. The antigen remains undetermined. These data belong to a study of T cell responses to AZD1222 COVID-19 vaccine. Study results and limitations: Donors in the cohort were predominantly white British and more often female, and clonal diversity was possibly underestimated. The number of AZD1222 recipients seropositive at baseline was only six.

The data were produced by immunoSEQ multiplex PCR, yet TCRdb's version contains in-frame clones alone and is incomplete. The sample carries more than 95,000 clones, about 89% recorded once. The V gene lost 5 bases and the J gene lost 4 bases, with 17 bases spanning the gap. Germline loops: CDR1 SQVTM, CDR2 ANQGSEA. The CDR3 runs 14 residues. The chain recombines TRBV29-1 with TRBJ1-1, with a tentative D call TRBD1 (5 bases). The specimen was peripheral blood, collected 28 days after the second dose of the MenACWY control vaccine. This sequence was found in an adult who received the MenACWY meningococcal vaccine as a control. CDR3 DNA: TGCAGCGTTCCGGGGGTTGGAGCGGGCACTGAAGCTTTCTTT. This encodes CSVPGVGAGTEAFF.